This TCR beta chain came from a study of blood T cell repertoires in COVID-19. Whole-study context: In each case, the material was cDNA or gDNA derived from T cells, B-cell-depleted T cells, or PBMCs.

Trimming shortened V by 0 bases and J by 5 bases, and 11 bases separated the two germline ends. The CDR3 runs 15 residues. Germline V gene sequence: CDR1 LGHNA, CDR2 YSLEER. Generated by immunoSEQ multiplex PCR, the TCRdb table keeps only in-frame clones and is missing some. The sample consists of approximately 300,000 clones, about 90% of them appearing once. The TCR comes from a young woman who had recovered from COVID-19. This rearrangement joins TRBV4-3 to TRBJ1-5; D possibly corresponds to TRBD1 (5 bases). The sample consisted of PBMCs or T cells enriched from blood (not recorded which). CDR3 coding DNA: TGCGCCAGCAGCCAAGAAGGGCGGGGGGATCAGCCCCAGCATTTT. It is translated as CASSQEGRGDQPQHF.